This T cell receptor (beta chain) was recovered during a study of shared clonotypes between healthy human individuals. Per the study methods: Filtering differed, since immunoSEQ gave only junction sequences and no quality scores. Here immunoSEQ multiplex PCR was the method, and the copy in TCRdb shows in-frame clones only, minus some. That table supplies the V and J calls and clone size; D and trimming were determined from the DNA. The sample has some 79,000 clones; around 57% are singletons. General observations from the study: Compared with clonotypes that all four donors shared, non-shared clonotypes had lower generation probabilities. Roughly 4.7% was the fraction of naive CD4 clonotypes found shared across four donors.

CDR3 length equals 17 residues. The V gene's germline CDR1 is SGHDN and CDR2 FVKESK. With 2 bases clipped from V and 7 bases from J, the junction kept 10 bases outside the gene matches. There are a few counts of this clone. What it binds is not known. V usage is TRBV14 and J usage is TRBJ2-2, with 10 bases that match TRBD2. The receptor was isolated from a man in his thirties or forties in good health. What was sequenced was memory CD8+ T cells sorted from blood. Subset denoted: CD45RO+ cells pooled with CCR7-negative TemRA cells. The CDR3: CASSQREGLAGVGELFF. The DNA for the CDR3 is TGTGCCAGCAGCCAAAGAGAGGGGCTAGCGGGAGTCGGGGAGCTGTTTTTT.